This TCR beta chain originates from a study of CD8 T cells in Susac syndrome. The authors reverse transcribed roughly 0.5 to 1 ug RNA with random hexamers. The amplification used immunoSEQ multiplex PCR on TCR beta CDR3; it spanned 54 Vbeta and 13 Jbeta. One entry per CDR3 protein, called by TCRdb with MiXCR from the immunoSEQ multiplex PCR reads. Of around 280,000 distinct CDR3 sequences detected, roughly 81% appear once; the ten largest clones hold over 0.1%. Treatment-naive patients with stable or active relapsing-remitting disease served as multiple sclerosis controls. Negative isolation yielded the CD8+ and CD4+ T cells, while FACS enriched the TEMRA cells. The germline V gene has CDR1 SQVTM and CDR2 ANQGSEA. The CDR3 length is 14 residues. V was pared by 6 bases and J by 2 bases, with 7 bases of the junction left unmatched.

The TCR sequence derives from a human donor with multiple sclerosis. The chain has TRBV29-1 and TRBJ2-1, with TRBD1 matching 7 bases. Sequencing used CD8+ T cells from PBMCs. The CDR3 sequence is CSVRRGNTYNEQFF. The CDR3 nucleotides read TGCAGCGTGCGCAGGGGGAATACCTACAATGAGCAGTTCTTC.